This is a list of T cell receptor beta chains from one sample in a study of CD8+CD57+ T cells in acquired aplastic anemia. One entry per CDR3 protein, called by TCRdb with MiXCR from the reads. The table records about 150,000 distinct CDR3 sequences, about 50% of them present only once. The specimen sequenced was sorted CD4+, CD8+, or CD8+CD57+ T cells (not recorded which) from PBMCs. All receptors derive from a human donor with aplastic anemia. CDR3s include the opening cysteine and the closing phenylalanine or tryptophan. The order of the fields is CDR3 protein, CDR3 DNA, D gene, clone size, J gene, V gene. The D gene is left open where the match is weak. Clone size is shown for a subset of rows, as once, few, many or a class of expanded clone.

CAISEWSRGSLNTEAFF TGTGCCATCAGTGAGTGGTCACGAGGCAGCCTGAACACTGAAGCTTTCTTT NA NA TRBJ1-1 TRBV10-3
CASTSAGWRAGTEAFF TGTGCCAGCACCTCAGCCGGGTGGCGGGCGGGGACTGAAGCTTTCTTT NA many TRBJ1-1 TRBV2
CASSGSGGDYEQYF TGTGCCAGCAGTGGTAGCGGGGGGGACTACGAGCAGTACTTC TRBD2 NA TRBJ2-7 TRBV2
CASSQDPDSPLHF TGCGCCAGCAGCCAAGACCCCGATTCACCCCTCCACTTT NA NA TRBJ1-6 TRBV4-1
CASSLGTSGSYEQYF TGTGCCAGCAGCTTGGGGACTAGCGGCTCCTACGAGCAGTACTTC TRBD2 many TRBJ2-7 TRBV5-4
CASSQNQGEQYF TGTGCCAGCAGCCAGAATCAGGGAGAGCAGTACTTC NA NA TRBJ2-7 TRBV5-5
CASRGQSNQPQHF TGTGCCAGCCGTGGACAGAGCAATCAGCCCCAGCATTTT NA many TRBJ1-5 TRBV6-6
CASSQGRGVAETQYF TGTGCCAGCAGCCAAGGGCGGGGGGTCGCGGAGACCCAGTACTTC TRBD2 NA TRBJ2-5 TRBV7-2
CASSLAQGGEKLFF TGTGCCAGCAGCTTAGCCCAGGGCGGTGAAAAACTGTTTTTT NA once TRBJ1-4 TRBV7-9
CASSFRDNSNEQFF TGTGCCAGCAGCTTCCGGGACAACTCCAATGAGCAGTTCTTC NA many TRBJ2-1 TRBV7-9
CASSLELGRMETQYF TGTGCCAGCAGCTTAGAGTTAGGGAGGATGGAGACCCAGTACTTC NA many TRBJ2-5 TRBV7-8
CASRAWWGRSANTEAFF TGTGCCAGCAGGGCATGGTGGGGGAGGAGTGCGAACACTGAAGCTTTCTTT NA NA TRBJ1-1 TRBV6-1
CASSQDIVTIYF TGCGCCAGCAGCCAAGATATTGTCACCATATATTTT NA many TRBJ1-3 TRBV4-1
CAISPGQGNEKLFF TGTGCCATCAGTCCGGGACAGGGGAATGAAAAACTGTTTTTT TRBD1 NA TRBJ1-4 TRBV10-3
CASQRRMGQGVQNEQFF TGCGCCAGCCAGAGGAGGATGGGGCAGGGGGTTCAGAATGAGCAGTTCTTC TRBD1 NA TRBJ2-1 TRBV5-1
CTSSPGGGRIYEQYF TGTACCAGCAGCCCCGGAGGGGGCAGGATCTACGAGCAGTACTTC NA NA TRBJ2-7 TRBV7-3
CATSSSPRTENTIYF TGTGCCACCAGCAGCTCCCCCCGGACAGAAAACACCATATATTTT NA NA TRBJ1-3 TRBV15
CASSRAGQGAYEQYF TGTGCCAGCTCCCGGGCGGGACAGGGTGCCTACGAGCAGTACTTC TRBD1 many TRBJ2-7 TRBV6-1
CATSRANGSYEQYF TGTGCCACCAGCAGAGCTAACGGGAGCTACGAGCAGTACTTC NA NA TRBJ2-7 TRBV15
CSASPLLAGDYNEQFF TGCAGTGCTAGTCCACTACTAGCGGGGGATTACAATGAGCAGTTCTTC TRBD2 medium-sized TRBJ2-1 TRBV20-1
CASSPARGRDRGWNTEAFF TGTGCCAGCAGCCCAGCGCGGGGGAGAGACAGGGGGTGGAACACTGAAGCTTTCTTT TRBD1 NA TRBJ1-1 TRBV7-2
CASSATSGRARDTQYF TGTGCCAGCAGTGCGACTAGCGGGAGGGCAAGAGATACGCAGTATTTT TRBD2 few TRBJ2-3 TRBV25-1
CASSRGAQDTQYF TGTGCCAGCAGCCGTGGGGCGCAGGATACGCAGTATTTT NA NA TRBJ2-3 TRBV7-3
CASSQGLRGDYEQYF TGCGCCAGCAGCCAAGGACTGCGGGGGGACTACGAGCAGTACTTC TRBD2 many TRBJ2-7 TRBV4-3
CSARGQGVDFGYTF TGCAGTGCTAGGGGTCAGGGGGTCGACTTTGGCTACACCTTC TRBD1 NA TRBJ1-2 TRBV20-1